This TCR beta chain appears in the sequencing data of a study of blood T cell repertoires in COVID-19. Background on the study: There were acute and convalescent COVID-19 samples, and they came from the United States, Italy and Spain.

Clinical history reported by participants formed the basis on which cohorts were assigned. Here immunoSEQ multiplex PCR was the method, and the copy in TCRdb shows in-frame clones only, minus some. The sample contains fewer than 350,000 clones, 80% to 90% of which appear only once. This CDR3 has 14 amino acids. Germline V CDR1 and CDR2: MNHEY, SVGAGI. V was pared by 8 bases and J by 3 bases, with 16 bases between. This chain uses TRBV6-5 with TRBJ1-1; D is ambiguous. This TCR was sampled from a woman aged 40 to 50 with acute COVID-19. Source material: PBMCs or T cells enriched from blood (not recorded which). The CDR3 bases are TGTGCCAGCGGAAAGACGGTGGGAGACACTGAAGCTTTCTTT. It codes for CASGKTVGDTEAFF.